The T cell receptor (beta chain) described here comes from a study of human T cells and chemical hapten exposure. TCRdb called the 5' RACE reads again in MiXCR, with one record for every CDR3 protein. The sample has about 140,000 distinct CDR3 sequences; about 4% are singletons. Germline CDR1 and CDR2: SQVTM and ANQGSEA. The CDR3 is 15 residues long. V lost 6 bases to trimming and J lost 2 bases; unmatched junction nucleotides: 8. There are many counts of this clonotype. What it recognizes is unknown. Findings and caveats of the study: With DPC sensitization, TCRs exceeding 1 in 1000 frequency showed no change.

Blood, whole and unfractionated, served as the source for total RNA extraction. The TCR was taken from a female donor in good health. The chain recombines TRBV29-1 with TRBJ2-3, with TRBD2 matching over 10 bases. The CDR3 is CSVFDSGGPTDTQYF. CDR3 in DNA: TGCAGCGTGTTTGATAGCGGGGGGCCCACAGATACGCAGTATTTT.